The rows below give T cell receptor beta chains drawn from one sample of a study of CXCR3-negative and CXCR3-positive naive CD8 T cells. TCRdb reprocessed the 5' RACE reads and reports one entry per CDR3 protein, with no DNA. The sample totals over 55,000 distinct CDR3 sequences. The sequencing input was memory CD8+ T cells from blood. These receptors were obtained from a human donor in good health. Some clones in this sample may be carry-over from other donors' samples. Both conserved end residues are part of each CDR3. The order of the fields is V gene, J gene, CDR3 protein.

v_gene: TRBV5-1; j_gene: TRBJ2-3; CDR3aa: CASSLDPDQRADTQYF
v_gene: TRBV12-3/TRBV12-4; j_gene: TRBJ2-7; CDR3aa: CASSPTSGSMNEQYF
v_gene: TRBV3-1; j_gene: TRBJ1-1; CDR3aa: CASSQAGGTEAFF
v_gene: TRBV9; j_gene: TRBJ2-7; CDR3aa: CASSGGDGTRGYEQYF
v_gene: TRBV27; j_gene: TRBJ2-1; CDR3aa: CASSLDAPGSSSYNEQFF
v_gene: TRBV7-9; j_gene: TRBJ2-7; CDR3aa: CASSLPQSSGASYEQYF
v_gene: TRBV20-1; j_gene: TRBJ2-7; CDR3aa: CSARVVNPTYEQYF
v_gene: TRBV5-1; j_gene: TRBJ2-1; CDR3aa: CASSLVGRGPRNEQFF
v_gene: TRBV19; j_gene: TRBJ2-7; CDR3aa: CASSMSGAYEQYF
v_gene: TRBV6-2/TRBV6-3; j_gene: TRBJ2-1; CDR3aa: CASSYPRSASGSYNEQFF
v_gene: TRBV7-9; j_gene: TRBJ2-3; CDR3aa: CASSLVLASFPDTQYF
v_gene: TRBV12-3/TRBV12-4; j_gene: TRBJ2-1; CDR3aa: CASSFFGGQYNEQFF
v_gene: TRBV5-6; j_gene: TRBJ1-1; CDR3aa: CASSLERNTEAFF
v_gene: TRBV20-1; j_gene: TRBJ2-1; CDR3aa: CGPSDRYNEQFF
v_gene: TRBV20-1; j_gene: TRBJ1-1; CDR3aa: CSARDTGDTEAFF
v_gene: TRBV5-1; j_gene: TRBJ1-2; CDR3aa: CASSFFGGDRGQYGYTF
v_gene: TRBV5-5; j_gene: TRBJ1-5; CDR3aa: CASSLYAGGGPQHF
v_gene: TRBV5-1; j_gene: TRBJ1-1; CDR3aa: CASSLAGPEVEAFF
v_gene: TRBV29-1; j_gene: TRBJ2-2; CDR3aa: CSVNLAVNTGELFF
v_gene: TRBV11-3; j_gene: TRBJ2-2; CDR3aa: CASSPIYDTGELFF
v_gene: TRBV7-3; j_gene: TRBJ1-2; CDR3aa: CASSPGGTNGYTF
v_gene: TRBV5-5; j_gene: TRBJ2-7; CDR3aa: CASSPDRFGSYEQYF
v_gene: TRBV6-2/TRBV6-3; j_gene: TRBJ2-3; CDR3aa: CASSSTELGTDTQYF